The 12 T cell receptor beta chains below were found in one sample sequenced in a study of T cell changes during pregnancy in multiple sclerosis. The assay was immunoSEQ multiplex PCR, and TCRdb's table has in-frame clones only and misses some. Here the sample spans about 44,000 clones, approximately 90% being singletons. This specimen was CD8+ T cells from peripheral blood mononuclear cells, taken after pregnancy. All receptors come from a female donor in good health, enrolled as a control in a pregnancy study.

V is TRBV6-6 and J is TRBJ1-5; D ambiguous. The CDR3 sequence is 13 residues long. Germline assignment: CDR1 MNHNY and CDR2 SVGAGI (reference sequence). Between the trimmed V and J ends, which lost 5 bases and 2 bases, there was a span of 7 bases. Here the CDR3 reads CASSKPGNQPQHF. CDR3 sequence (DNA): TGTGCCAGCAGTAAACCAGGCAATCAGCCCCAGCATTTT.

The chain has TRBV10-3 and TRBJ1-2; no definite D call. Per the germline V gene, CDR1 is ENHRY and CDR2 is SYGVKD. The germline V and J ends were trimmed by 4 bases and 5 bases, with 17 bases remaining between them. The CDR3 length is 15 residues. As DNA, the CDR3 is TGTGCCATCAGTGGGGCCGAGAGGGTGACTTATGGCTACACCTTC. It translates to CAISGAERVTYGYTF.

CDR3 protein: CASSQLGRVYEQYF. The CDR3 DNA reads TGTGCCAGCAGCCAACTAGGCAGGGTCTACGAGCAGTACTTC. The V gene is TRBV14, the J gene TRBJ2-7; possible D gene TRBD1, 5 bases. The V gene lost 2 bases and the J gene lost 3 bases, with 11 bases spanning the gap. This CDR3 is 14 amino acids long. Germline assignment: CDR1 SGHDN and CDR2 FVKESK. The full variable domain, completed using reference TRBV14 and TRBJ2-7, is EAGVTQFPSHSVIEKGQTVTLRCDPISGHDNLYWYRRVMGKEIKFLLHFVKESKQDESGMPNNRFLAERTGGTYSTLKVQPAELEDSGVYFCASSQLGRVYEQYFGPGTRLTVT.

The rearrangement joins TRBV4-3 to TRBJ2-3; TRBD1 is a possible D gene (5 bases). Trimming cost V 8 bases and J 0 bases, with 15 bases left between them. The V gene's germline CDR1 is LGHNA and CDR2 YSLEER. The CDR3 covers 15 residues. The CDR3: CASSTTVPSTDTQYF. In DNA, the CDR3 is TGCGCCAGCTCGACGACAGTTCCTAGCACAGATACGCAGTATTTT.

The CDR3 reads CASRRGQGGQETQYF. DNA of the CDR3: TGTGCCAGCAGACGGGGACAGGGGGGTCAAGAGACCCAGTACTTC. This sequence joins TRBV14 and TRBJ2-5, with 11 bases lining up with TRBD1. The CDR3 covers 15 residues. Germline V gene lookup returns CDR1 SGHDN and CDR2 FVKESK. V lost 6 bases, J lost 2 bases, and 5 bases stayed unmatched. The variable domain in full, with the rest retrieved from reference TRBV14 and TRBJ2-5, is EAGVTQFPSHSVIEKGQTVTLRCDPISGHDNLYWYRRVMGKEIKFLLHFVKESKQDESGMPNNRFLAERTGGTYSTLKVQPAELEDSGVYFCASRRGQGGQETQYFGPGTRLLVL.

This clone turned up a few times. The J gene is TRBJ2-7, the V gene TRBV27; maybe TRBD1 (5 bases). This CDR3 comprises 15 residues. The germline V and J ends were trimmed by 5 bases and 2 bases, with 16 bases remaining between them. Germline CDR1 and CDR2: MNHEY and SMNVEV (reference sequence). This chain's CDR3 is CASSTTGVQTYEQYF. The CDR3 DNA reads TGTGCCAGCAGTACAACAGGCGTACAAACCTACGAGCAGTACTTC.

The V call is TRBV4-1, the J call TRBJ1-1, with a weak D call TRBD1 (5 bases). Per germline, CDR1 MGHRA and CDR2 YSYEKL. The V and J ends lost 0 bases and 0 bases respectively, with 8 bases between them. This CDR3 has 15 amino acids. CDR3 in amino acids: CASSQDARVNTEAFF. CDR3 DNA sequence: TGCGCCAGCAGCCAAGACGCCAGGGTGAACACTGAAGCTTTCTTT.

This clone was seen a few times. The J gene is TRBJ2-1, the V gene TRBV7-9; D may be TRBD2 (5 bases). The CDR3 has 16 amino acids. The V end lost 5 bases, the J end lost 2 bases, and 16 bases lay between the germline ends. Germline V gives CDR1 SEHNR, CDR2 FQNEAQ (reference sequence). The CDR3 nucleotides read TGTGCCAGCAGCCCGAAGCGGTCCGTAACCTACAATGAGCAGTTCTTC. Its protein is CASSPKRSVTYNEQFF.

The gene calls are TRBV27 and TRBJ2-3; tentatively, D is TRBD2 (6 bases). V lost 3 bases and J lost 0, with 13 bases in between. The CDR3 consists of 16 residues. Germline lookup yields CDR1 MNHEY and CDR2 SMNVEV (reference sequence). The CDR3 protein is CASSLGTVPSTDTQYF. The CDR3 DNA is TGTGCCAGCAGTTTGGGGACTGTACCTAGCACAGATACGCAGTATTTT.

In its sample, this clone was seen a few times. This rearrangement joins TRBV6-5 to TRBJ1-1, with D unresolved. The CDR3 is made up of 15 amino acids. Germline lookup yields CDR1 MNHEY and CDR2 SVGAGI. V lost 0 bases to trimming and J lost 1 base, with 9 bases between them. The CDR3 DNA sequence: TGTGCCAGCAGTTACTCACCGGGGTCGAACACTGAAGCTTTCTTT. Its protein product is CASSYSPGSNTEAFF.

The chain couples TRBV4-2 to TRBJ2-6, with D unclear. This CDR3 region has 16 residues. Germline values: CDR1 LGHNA, CDR2 YNFKEQ. Trimming cost V 0 bases and J 1 base, with 7 bases left between them. CDR3: CASSQDVQSGANVLTF. In DNA form, the CDR3 reads TGTGCCAGCAGCCAAGATGTACAATCTGGGGCCAACGTCCTGACTTTC.

V is TRBV27 and J is TRBJ2-7; 8 bases line up with TRBD2. The trim removed 3 bases at V and 4 bases at J, leaving 2 bases unmatched. The CDR3 sequence is 13 residues long. Germline V gives CDR1 MNHEY, CDR2 SMNVEV (reference sequence). In DNA, the CDR3 is TGTGCCAGCAGTTTTAGCGGGGTATACGAGCAGTACTTC. Amino acid sequence: CASSFSGVYEQYF.